These T cell receptor beta chains were read from a single sample in a study of blood T cells in healthy people across ages. TCRdb re-analysed the 5' RACE reads in MiXCR, keeping a single row per CDR3 protein. Seen here are 800,000 to 900,000 distinct CDR3 sequences, approximately 65% observed once, and the top ten hold about 27%. Material: blood. These receptors were taken from a man aged 30 to 45 in good health. Each CDR3 is given with its conserved first and last residue. A D gene is named only where the DNA matches it firmly. Clone size is shown for a subset of rows, as once, few, many or a class of expanded clone.

CDR3nt | CDR3aa | d_gene | j_gene | abundance | len | v_gene
TGTGCCAGCAGCTTTTCGACAGGGCAGGCATCTGGGGCCAACGTCCTGACTTTC | CASSFSTGQASGANVLTF | TRBD1 | TRBJ2-6 | - | 18 | TRBV7-9
TGTGCCAGCAGTGATAGGCAGGGCGACTATGGCTACACCTTC | CASSDRQGDYGYTF | - | TRBJ1-2 | - | 14 | TRBV2
TGTGCCAGCAGCTTAGAGGAAGGGCTGGGCTACACCTTC | CASSLEEGLGYTF | - | TRBJ1-2 | - | 13 | TRBV7-9
TGTGCCAGCAGTTTTAGGGGACTAGGCCAAGAGACCCAGTACTTC | CASSFRGLGQETQYF | TRBD2 | TRBJ2-5 | once | 15 | TRBV27
TGTGCCAGCAGTGAATTGGGTCTCGGAGCGGGGGGGCATTACAATGAGCAGTTCTTC | CASSELGLGAGGHYNEQFF | TRBD2 | TRBJ2-1 | - | 19 | TRBV25-1
TGTGCCAGCAGCTTATTGGACTCGCCGGTCACCGGGGAGCTGTTTTTT | CASSLLDSPVTGELFF | - | TRBJ2-2 | - | 16 | TRBV7-3
TGCAGTGCCGGGGACACCCGAGGCTACGAGCAGTACTTC | CSAGDTRGYEQYF | - | TRBJ2-7 | few | 13 | TRBV20-1
TGCAGCTCCCAAGGGGCTGGCACAGATACGCAGTATTTT | CSSQGAGTDTQYF | - | TRBJ2-3 | once | 13 | TRBV29-1
TGTGCCAGCAGCTTACTTGGGTCCGGGGAGCTGTTTTTT | CASSLLGSGELFF | - | TRBJ2-2 | - | 13 | TRBV7-2
TGTGCCAGCAGCAACTTCGAACAGGGGATTGAAAAACTGTTTTTT | CASSNFEQGIEKLFF | TRBD1 | TRBJ1-4 | - | 15 | TRBV13
TGTGCCAGCAGCTCGGACAGCCCCTACGAGCAGTACTTC | CASSSDSPYEQYF | - | TRBJ2-7 | - | 13 | TRBV7-2
TGCGCCAGCAGCTTGGTTCTCCTAGCGGGGGGGCTTGGCGATGAGCAGTTCTTC | CASSLVLLAGGLGDEQFF | TRBD2 | TRBJ2-1 | - | 18 | TRBV5-1
TGTGCCAGCAGCTTAGCGGGTACAGAACTTAACTATGGCTACACCTTC | CASSLAGTELNYGYTF | - | TRBJ1-2 | few | 16 | TRBV7-2
TGTGCCAGCAGCCAAGCGGGCCATACGCAGTATTTT | CASSQAGHTQYF | - | TRBJ2-3 | - | 12 | TRBV7-3
TGCGCCAGCAGATATGGGACAGGGGCCTACGAGCAGTACTTC | CASRYGTGAYEQYF | TRBD1 | TRBJ2-7 | - | 14 | TRBV5-1
TGTGCCAGCAGCGCCGGGACAGATTACGAGCAGTACTTC | CASSAGTDYEQYF | TRBD1 | TRBJ2-7 | few | 13 | TRBV9
TGCAGTGCTAGAGAGCCGGGGGTTGAGGGCTACAATGAGCAGTTCTTC | CSAREPGVEGYNEQFF | - | TRBJ2-1 | - | 16 | TRBV20-1
TGCAGTGCTGCCAGGTCTTCTCTCGATCAGTACTTC | CSAARSSLDQYF | - | TRBJ2-4 | once | 12 | TRBV20-1
TGTGCCAGCAGCGCGCGCCGGCGAGCTAGCGGGGGGCCTAGCACAGATACGCAGTATTTT | CASSARRRASGGPSTDTQYF | TRBD2 | TRBJ2-3 | - | 20 | TRBV7-2
TGTGCCAGCAGCCTCGGACAGGGGAGACGCTACGAGCAGTACTTC | CASSLGQGRRYEQYF | TRBD1 | TRBJ2-7 | - | 15 | TRBV7-3
TGCAGTGCTAGAGCGGGGGGATCGATCAGTGAGCAGTTCTTC | CSARAGGSISEQFF | TRBD2 | TRBJ2-1 | many | 14 | TRBV20-1
TGCAGTGCTAGAGACAGAGGAGTTAAGTATAGCACAGATACGCAGTATTTT | CSARDRGVKYSTDTQYF | - | TRBJ2-3 | - | 17 | TRBV20-1
TGTGCCAGCAGCTTATCGGCAGGGGCGAGGGAGACCCAGTACTTC | CASSLSAGARETQYF | - | TRBJ2-5 | - | 15 | TRBV11-2
TGTGCCAGCAGCCCTGGCAGGGGATTATATGGCTACACCTTC | CASSPGRGLYGYTF | - | TRBJ1-2 | - | 14 | TRBV7-6
TGTGCCAGCAGTTCGCGGACTAGCGGGGGGCACGAGCAGTACTTC | CASSSRTSGGHEQYF | TRBD2 | TRBJ2-7 | - | 15 | TRBV27
TGTGCCAGCTCCCTCGGGGTACGAACTGAAGCTTTCTTT | CASSLGVRTEAFF | - | TRBJ1-1 | many | 13 | TRBV6-5
TGTGCCAGCAACCCGACCGTCAGGGACAATGAGCAGTTCTTC | CASNPTVRDNEQFF | - | TRBJ2-1 | few | 14 | TRBV6-2/TRBV6-3
TGTGCCATCAGTGAGTCGCTAGCGGGGGCCAAAAACATTCAGTACTTC | CAISESLAGAKNIQYF | TRBD2 | TRBJ2-4 | few | 16 | TRBV10-3
TGCGCCAGCAGCCCTTATCCTACCTACGAGCAGTACTTC | CASSPYPTYEQYF | - | TRBJ2-7 | - | 13 | TRBV5-1
TGTGCCATCAGAGGGGACGAGCACAATCAGCCCCAGCATTTT | CAIRGDEHNQPQHF | - | TRBJ1-5 | few | 14 | TRBV10-3
TGTGCCATCAGTGCGGAACTAGCCTACGAGCAGTACTTC | CAISAELAYEQYF | - | TRBJ2-7 | - | 13 | TRBV10-3
TGCAGTGCTAGGGGCGCCATCTCCTACGAGCAGTACTTC | CSARGAISYEQYF | - | TRBJ2-7 | once | 13 | TRBV20-1
TGTGCCAGCAGCTGGACTAGCGGCTACACCGGGGAGCTGTTTTTT | CASSWTSGYTGELFF | TRBD2 | TRBJ2-2 | - | 15 | TRBV12-3/TRBV12-4
TGTGCCAGCAGCGGCCAGAGTGGGTACACTGAAGCTTTCTTT | CASSGQSGYTEAFF | - | TRBJ1-1 | once | 14 | TRBV9
TGTGCCAGCAGCGTAGAAGGGGGGGCTCCTAATGAAAAACTGTTTTTT | CASSVEGGAPNEKLFF | - | TRBJ1-4 | - | 16 | TRBV9
TGTGCCAGCAGGATAAAATTTCAGGGAGGAACTGAAGCTTTCTTT | CASRIKFQGGTEAFF | - | TRBJ1-1 | few | 15 | TRBV6-5
TGTGCCAGTAGATTCCGGACGCTCGAAGGGGAGGCCCAGTACTTC | CASRFRTLEGEAQYF | - | TRBJ2-5 | - | 15 | TRBV2